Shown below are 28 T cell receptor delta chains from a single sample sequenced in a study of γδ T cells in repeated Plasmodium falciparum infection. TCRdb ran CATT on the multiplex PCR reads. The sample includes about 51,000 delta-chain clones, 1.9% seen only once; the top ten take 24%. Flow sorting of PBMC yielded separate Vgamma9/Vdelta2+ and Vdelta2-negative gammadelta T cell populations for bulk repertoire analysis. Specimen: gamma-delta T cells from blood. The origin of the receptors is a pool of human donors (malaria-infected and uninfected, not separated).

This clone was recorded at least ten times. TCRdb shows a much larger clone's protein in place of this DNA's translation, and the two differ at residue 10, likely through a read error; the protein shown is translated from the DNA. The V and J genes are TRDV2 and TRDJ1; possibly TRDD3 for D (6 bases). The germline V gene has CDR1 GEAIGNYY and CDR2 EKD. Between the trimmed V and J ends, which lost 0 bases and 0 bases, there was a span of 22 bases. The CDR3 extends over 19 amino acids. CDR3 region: CACDTGNLYRGTDTDKLIF. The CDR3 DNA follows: TGTGCCTGTGACACCGGTAACCTCTACCGGGGGACCGACACCGATAAACTCATCTTT.

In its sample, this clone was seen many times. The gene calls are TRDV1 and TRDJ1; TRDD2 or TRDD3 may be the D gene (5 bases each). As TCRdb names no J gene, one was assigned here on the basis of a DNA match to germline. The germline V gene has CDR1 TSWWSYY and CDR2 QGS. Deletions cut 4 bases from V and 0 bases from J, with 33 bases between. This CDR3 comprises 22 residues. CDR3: CALGGLPSVLEGKGTYTDKLIF. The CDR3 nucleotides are TGTGCTCTTGGGGGGCTTCCATCCGTACTGGAGGGCAAAGGTACGTACACCGATAAACTCATCTTT.

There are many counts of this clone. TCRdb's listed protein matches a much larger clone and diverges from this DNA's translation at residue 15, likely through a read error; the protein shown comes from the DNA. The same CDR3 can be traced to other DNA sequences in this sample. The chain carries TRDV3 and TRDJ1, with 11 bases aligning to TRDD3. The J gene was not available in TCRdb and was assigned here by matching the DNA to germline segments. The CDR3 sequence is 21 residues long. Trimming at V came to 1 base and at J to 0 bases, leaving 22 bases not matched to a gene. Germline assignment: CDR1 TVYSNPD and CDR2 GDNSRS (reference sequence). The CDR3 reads CAFTYPSYWGIASLHTDKLIF. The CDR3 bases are TGTGCCTTTACCTACCCCTCCTACTGGGGGATAGCATCCTTGCACACCGATAAACTCATCTTT.

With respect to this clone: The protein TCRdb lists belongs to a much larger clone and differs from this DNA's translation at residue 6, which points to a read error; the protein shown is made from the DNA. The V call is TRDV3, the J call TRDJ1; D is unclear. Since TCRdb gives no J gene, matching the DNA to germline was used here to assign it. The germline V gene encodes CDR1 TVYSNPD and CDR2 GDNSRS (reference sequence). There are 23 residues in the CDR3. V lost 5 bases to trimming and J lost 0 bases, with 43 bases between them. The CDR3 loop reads CARREPQPYPIPLKAPYTDKLIF. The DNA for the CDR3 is TGTGCCAGACGAGAACCGCAGCCTTACCCCATCCCCCTCAAAGCCCCGTACACCGATAAACTCATCTTT.

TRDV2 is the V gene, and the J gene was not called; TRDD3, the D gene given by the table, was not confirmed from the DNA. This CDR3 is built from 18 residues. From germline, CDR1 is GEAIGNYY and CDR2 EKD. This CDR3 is CACDTGVGRYFNTEKLIF. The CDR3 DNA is TGTGCCTGTGACACCGGAGTAGGAAGATACTTCAACACCGAAAAACTAATCTTT.

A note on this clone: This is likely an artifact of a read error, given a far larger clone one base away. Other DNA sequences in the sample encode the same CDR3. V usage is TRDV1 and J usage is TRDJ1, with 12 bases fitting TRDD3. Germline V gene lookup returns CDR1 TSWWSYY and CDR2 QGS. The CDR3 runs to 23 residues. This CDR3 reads CALGEPRSASQGYWGILTDKLIF. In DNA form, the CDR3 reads TGTGCTCTTGGGGAACCTCGGTCCGCCTCACAGGGATACTGGGGGATACTGACCGATAAGCTCATCTTT.

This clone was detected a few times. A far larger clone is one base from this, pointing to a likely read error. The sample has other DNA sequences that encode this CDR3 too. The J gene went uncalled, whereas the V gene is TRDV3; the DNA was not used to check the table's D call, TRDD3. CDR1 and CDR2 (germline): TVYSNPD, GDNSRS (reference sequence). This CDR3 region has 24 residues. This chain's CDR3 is CAHGVSFLYWGLTRVRSCTDKLIF. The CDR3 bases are TGTGCCCATGGGGTCTCCTTTTTATACTGGGGACTAACAAGGGTTCGATCTTGCACCGATAAACTCATCTTC.

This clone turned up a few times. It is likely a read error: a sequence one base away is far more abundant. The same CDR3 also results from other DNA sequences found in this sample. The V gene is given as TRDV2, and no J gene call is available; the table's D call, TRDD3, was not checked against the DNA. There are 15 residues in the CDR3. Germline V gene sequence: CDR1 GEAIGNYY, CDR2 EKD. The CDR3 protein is CACDTVGVPIDKLIF. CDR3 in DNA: TGTGCCTGTGACACCGTTGGGGTGCCTATCGATAAACTCATATTT.

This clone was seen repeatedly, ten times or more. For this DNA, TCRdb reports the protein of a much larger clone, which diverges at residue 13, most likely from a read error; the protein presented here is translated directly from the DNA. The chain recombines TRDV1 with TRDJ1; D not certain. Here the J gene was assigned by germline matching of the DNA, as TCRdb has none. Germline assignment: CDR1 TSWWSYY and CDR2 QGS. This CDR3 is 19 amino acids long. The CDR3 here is CALWDNKFRCSPHTDKLIF. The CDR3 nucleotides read TGTGCTCTTTGGGACAATAAATTTCGCTGTTCCCCGCACACCGATAAACTCATCTTT.

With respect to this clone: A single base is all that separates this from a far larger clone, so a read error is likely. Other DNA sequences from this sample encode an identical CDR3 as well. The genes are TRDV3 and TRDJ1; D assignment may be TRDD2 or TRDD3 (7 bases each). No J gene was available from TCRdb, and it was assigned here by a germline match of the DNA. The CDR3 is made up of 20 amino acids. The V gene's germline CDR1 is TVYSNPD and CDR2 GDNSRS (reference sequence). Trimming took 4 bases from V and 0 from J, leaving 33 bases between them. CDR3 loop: CACKKLPIWVLGAHTDKLIF. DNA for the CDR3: TGTGCCTGTAAAAAGCTTCCTATTTGGGTGCTGGGGGCCCACACCGATAAACTCATCTTT.

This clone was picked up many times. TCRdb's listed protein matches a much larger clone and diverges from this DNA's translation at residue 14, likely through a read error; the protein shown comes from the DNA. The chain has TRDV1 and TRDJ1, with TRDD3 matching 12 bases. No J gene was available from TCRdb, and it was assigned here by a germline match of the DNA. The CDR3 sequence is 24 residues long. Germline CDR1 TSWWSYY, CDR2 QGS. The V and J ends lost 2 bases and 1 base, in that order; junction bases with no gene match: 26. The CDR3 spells CALGEAVGTVKTPCWGIRTDKLIF. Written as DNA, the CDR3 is TGTGCTCTTGGGGAAGCGGTAGGAACGGTCAAAACTCCGTGCTGGGGGATACGCACCGATAAACTCATCTTT.

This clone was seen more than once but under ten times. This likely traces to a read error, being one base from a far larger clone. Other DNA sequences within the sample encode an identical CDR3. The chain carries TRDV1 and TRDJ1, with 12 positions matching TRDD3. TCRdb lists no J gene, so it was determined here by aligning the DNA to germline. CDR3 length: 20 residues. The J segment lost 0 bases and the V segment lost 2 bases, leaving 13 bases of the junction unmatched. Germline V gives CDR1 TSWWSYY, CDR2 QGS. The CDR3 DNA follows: TGTGCTCTTGGGGAAGGTTTACCGTACTGGGGGATACCGTACACCGATAAACTCATCTTT. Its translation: CALGEGLPYWGIPYTDKLIF.

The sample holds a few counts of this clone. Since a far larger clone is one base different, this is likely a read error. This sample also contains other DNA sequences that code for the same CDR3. CDR3 DNA sequence: TGTGCTCTTGGGGAACAAGTTTTCCTTTCATTTCCACTGGGGGACCGTTGTACCGATAAACTCATCTTT. This gives the protein CALGEQVFLSFPLGDRCTDKLIF. V and J are TRDV1 and TRDJ1; 9 positions match TRDD3. In the absence of a J gene in TCRdb, the DNA was matched to germline to assign it here. The J segment lost 2 bases and the V segment lost 1 base, leaving 26 bases of the junction unmatched. CDR1 is TSWWSYY and CDR2 is QGS in the germline V gene. The CDR3 is 23 residues long.

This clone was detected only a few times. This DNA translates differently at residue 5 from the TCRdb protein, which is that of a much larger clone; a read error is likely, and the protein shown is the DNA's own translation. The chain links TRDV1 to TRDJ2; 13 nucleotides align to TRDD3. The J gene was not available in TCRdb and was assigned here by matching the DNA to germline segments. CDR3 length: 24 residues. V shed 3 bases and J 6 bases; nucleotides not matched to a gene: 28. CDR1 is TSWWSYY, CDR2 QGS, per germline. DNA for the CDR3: TGTGCTCTTGGGGAGCCCCATTCCTACTGGGGTACTGGGGGATACGGAAACAAGGCAGCACAACTCTTCTTT. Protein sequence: CALGEPHSYWGTGGYGNKAAQLFF.

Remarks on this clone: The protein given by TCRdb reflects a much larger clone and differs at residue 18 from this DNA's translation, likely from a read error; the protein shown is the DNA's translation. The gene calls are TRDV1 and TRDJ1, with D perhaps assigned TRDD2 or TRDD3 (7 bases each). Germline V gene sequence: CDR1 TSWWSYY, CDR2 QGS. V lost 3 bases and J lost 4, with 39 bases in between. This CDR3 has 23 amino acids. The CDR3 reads CALGDTLQFSYVRGIVTCDKLIF. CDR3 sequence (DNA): TGTGCTCTTGGGGACACCTTACAGTTTTCCTACGTCCGGGGGATCGTAACTTGCGATAAACTCATCTTT.

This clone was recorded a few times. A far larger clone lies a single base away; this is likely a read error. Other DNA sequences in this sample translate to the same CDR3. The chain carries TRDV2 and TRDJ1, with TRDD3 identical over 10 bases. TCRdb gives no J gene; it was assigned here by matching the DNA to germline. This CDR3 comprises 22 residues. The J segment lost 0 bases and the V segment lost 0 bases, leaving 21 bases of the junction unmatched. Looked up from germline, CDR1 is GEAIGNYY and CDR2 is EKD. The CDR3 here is CACDTVVYTGGSPEKYTDKLIF. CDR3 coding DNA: TGTGCCTGTGACACCGTCGTATACACTGGGGGATCCCCTGAAAAGTACACCGATAAACTCATCTTT.

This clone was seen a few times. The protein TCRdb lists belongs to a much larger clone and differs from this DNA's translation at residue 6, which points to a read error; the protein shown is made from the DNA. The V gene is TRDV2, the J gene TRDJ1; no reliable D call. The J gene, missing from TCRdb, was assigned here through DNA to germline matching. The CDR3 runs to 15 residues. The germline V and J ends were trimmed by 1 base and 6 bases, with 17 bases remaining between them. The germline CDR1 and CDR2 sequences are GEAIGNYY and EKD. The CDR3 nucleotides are TGTGCCTGTGACACTCAGGGTCCCCCAGGGCATAAACTCATCTTT. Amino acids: CACDTQGPPGHKLIF.

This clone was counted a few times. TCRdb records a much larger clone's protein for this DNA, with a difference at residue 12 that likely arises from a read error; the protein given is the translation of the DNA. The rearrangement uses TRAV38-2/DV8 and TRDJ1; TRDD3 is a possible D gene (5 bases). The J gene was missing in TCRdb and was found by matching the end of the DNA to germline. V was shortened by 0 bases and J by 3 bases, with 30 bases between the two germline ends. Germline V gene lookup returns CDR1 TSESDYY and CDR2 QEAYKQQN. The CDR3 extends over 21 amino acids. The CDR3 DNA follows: TGTGCTTATAGGAGCGCGACCCCGCCTGGCCTGGAGGATAACTTCGCCGATAAACTCATCTTT. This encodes CAYRSATPPGLEDNFADKLIF.

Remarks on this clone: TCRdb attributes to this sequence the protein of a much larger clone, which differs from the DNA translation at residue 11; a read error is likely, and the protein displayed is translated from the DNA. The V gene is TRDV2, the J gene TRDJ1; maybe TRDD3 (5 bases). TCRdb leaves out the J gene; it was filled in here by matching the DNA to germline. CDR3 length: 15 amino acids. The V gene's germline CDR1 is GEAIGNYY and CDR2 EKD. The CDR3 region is CACERRGALTGKLIF. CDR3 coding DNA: TGTGCCTGTGAGCGGCGGGGGGCCCTCACCGGTAAACTCATCTTT.

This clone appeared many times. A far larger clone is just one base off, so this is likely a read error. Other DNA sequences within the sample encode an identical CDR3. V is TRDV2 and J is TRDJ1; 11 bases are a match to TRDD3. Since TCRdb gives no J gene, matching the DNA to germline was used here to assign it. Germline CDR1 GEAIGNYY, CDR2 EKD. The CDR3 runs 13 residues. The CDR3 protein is CACDLLGDNKLIF. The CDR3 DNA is TGTGCTTGTGACCTACTGGGGGATAATAAACTCATCTTT.

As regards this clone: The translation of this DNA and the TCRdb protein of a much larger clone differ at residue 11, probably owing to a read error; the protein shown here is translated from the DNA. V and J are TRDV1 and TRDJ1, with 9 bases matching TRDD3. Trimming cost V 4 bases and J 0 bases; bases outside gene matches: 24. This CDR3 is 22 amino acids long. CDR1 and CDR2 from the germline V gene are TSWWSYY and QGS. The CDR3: CALGAPIHRVSYWGKYTDKLIF. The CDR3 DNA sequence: TGTGCTCTTGGGGCTCCTATCCACCGAGTCTCGTACTGGGGGAAGTACACCGATAAACTCATCTTT.

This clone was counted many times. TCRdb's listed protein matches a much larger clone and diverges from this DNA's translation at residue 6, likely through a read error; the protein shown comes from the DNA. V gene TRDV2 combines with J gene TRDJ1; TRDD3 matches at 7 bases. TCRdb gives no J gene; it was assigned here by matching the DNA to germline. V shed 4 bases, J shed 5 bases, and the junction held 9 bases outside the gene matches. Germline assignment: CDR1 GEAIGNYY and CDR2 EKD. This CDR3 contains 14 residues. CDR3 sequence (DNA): TGTGCCTGTGAGCCTGTGGGGGAATTAGATAAACTCATCTTT. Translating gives CACEPVGELDKLIF.

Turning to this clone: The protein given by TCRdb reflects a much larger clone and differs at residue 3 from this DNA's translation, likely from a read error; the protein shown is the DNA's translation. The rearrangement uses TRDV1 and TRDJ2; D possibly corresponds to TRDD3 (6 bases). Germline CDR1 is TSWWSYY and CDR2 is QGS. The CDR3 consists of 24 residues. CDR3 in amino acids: CAPGELLPPYPLGWVQSPAAQLFF. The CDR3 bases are TGTGCTCCTGGGGAACTCCTCCCCCCCTACCCCCTTGGCTGGGTGCAATCCCCGGCGGCACAACTCTTCTTT.

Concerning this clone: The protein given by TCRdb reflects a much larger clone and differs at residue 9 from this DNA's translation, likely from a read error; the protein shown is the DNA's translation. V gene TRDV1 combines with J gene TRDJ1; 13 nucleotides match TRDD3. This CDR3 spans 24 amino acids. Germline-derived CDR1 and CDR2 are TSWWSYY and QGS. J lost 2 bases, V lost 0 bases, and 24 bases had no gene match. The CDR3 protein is CALGELFSLPPIGYWGIRTDKLIF. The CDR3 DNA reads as TGTGCTCTTGGGGAACTTTTTTCCCTCCCGCCAATTGGGTACTGGGGGATACGTACCGATAAACTCATCTTT.

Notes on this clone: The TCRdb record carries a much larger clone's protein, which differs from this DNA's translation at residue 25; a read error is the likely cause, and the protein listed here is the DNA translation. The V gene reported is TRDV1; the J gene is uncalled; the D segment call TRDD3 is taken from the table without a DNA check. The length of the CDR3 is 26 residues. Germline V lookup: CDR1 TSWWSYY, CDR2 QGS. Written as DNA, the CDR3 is TGTGCTCTTGGGGAACTGGTCCTCCCTGTACTGGGGGATTACCACCCCTTCGGTCCTTACACCGATAAACTCACCTTT. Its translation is CALGELVLPVLGDYHPFGPYTDKLTF.

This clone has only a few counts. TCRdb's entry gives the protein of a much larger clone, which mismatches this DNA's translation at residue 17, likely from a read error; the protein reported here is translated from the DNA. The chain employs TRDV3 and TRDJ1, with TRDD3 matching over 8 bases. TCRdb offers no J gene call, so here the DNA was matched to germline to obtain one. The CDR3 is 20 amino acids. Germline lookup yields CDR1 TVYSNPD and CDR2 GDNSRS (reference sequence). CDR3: CAFSPPTLTGGRPYTDELIF. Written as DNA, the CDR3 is TGTGCCTTTAGTCCTCCTACCTTGACTGGGGGTAGACCGTACACCGATGAACTCATCTTT. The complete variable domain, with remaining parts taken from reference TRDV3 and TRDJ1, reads CDKVTQSSPDQTVASGSEVVLLCTYDTVYSNPDLFWYRIRPDYSFQFVFYGDNSRSEGADFTQGRFSVKHILTQKAFHLVISPVRTEDSATYYCAFSPPTLTGGRPYTDELIFGKGTRVTVEP.

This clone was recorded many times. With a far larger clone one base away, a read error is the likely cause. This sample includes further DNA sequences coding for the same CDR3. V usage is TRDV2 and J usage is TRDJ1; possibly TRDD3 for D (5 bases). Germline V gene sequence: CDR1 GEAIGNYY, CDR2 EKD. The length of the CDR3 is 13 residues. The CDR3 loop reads CACDQMGKDKLIF. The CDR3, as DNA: TGTGCCTGTGACCAGATGGGGAAAGATAAGCTCATCTTT.

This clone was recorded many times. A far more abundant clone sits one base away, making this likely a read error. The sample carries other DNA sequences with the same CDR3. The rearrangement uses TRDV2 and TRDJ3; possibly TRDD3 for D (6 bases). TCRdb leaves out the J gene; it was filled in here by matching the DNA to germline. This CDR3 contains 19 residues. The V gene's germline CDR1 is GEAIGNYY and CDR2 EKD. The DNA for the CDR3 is TGTGCCTGCGACACCCTGGGGTTCCATAGTTACGGGGACACCCGACAGATGTTTTTC. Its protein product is CACDTLGFHSYGDTRQMFF.